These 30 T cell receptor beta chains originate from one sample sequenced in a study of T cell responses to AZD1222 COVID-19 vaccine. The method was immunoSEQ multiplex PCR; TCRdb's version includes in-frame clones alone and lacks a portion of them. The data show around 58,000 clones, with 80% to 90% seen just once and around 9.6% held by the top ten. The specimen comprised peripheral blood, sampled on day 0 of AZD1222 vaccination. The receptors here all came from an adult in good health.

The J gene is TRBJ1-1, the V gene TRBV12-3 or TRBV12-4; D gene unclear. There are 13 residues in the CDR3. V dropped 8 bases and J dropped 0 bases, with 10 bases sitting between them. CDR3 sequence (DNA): TGTGCCAGCGTCCAGCCCCTGAACACTGAAGCTTTCTTT. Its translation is CASVQPLNTEAFF.

As DNA, the CDR3 is TGTGCCAGCAGTTACGGTAACCAAGAGACCCAGTACTTC. Residues: CASSYGNQETQYF. This chain uses TRBV6-5 with TRBJ2-5; D unclear. This CDR3 spans 13 amino acids. Trimming stripped 2 bases from V and 0 bases from J, with 4 bases between. Germline lookup yields CDR1 MNHEY and CDR2 SVGAGI.

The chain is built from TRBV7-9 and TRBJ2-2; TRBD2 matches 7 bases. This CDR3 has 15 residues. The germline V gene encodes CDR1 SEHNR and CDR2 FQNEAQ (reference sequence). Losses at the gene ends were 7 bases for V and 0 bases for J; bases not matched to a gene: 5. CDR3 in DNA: TGTGCCAGCACAGTAGCGGGTCCGAACACCGGGGAGCTGTTTTTT. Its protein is CASTVAGPNTGELFF.

This CDR3 reads CASSTGGSPLHF. In DNA, the CDR3 is TGTGCCAGTAGTACGGGGGGTTCACCCCTCCACTTT. The chain couples TRBV19 to TRBJ1-6; tentative D call: TRBD1 (5 bases). V was clipped by 4 bases and J by 9 bases, with 7 bases between them. Germline-derived CDR1 and CDR2 are LNHDA and SQIVND (reference sequence). The length of the CDR3 is 12 residues. Full variable domain (outside the CDR3, taken from reference TRBV19 and TRBJ1-6): DGGITQSPKYLFRKEGQNVTLSCEQNLNHDAMYWYRQDPGQGLRLIYYSQIVNDFQKGDIAEGYSVSREKKESFPLTVTSAQKNPTAFYLCASSTGGSPLHFGNGTRLTVT.

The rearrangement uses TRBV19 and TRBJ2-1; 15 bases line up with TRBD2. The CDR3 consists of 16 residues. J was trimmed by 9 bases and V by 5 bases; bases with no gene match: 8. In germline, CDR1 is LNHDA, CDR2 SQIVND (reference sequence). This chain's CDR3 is CASSVPGLAGGGEQFF. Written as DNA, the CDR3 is TGTGCCAGTAGTGTTCCGGGACTAGCGGGAGGAGGTGAGCAGTTCTTC.

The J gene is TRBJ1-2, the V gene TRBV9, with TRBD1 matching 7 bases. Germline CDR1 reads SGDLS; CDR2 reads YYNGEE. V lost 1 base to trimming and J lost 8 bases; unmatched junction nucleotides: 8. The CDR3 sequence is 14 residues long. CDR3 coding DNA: TGTGCCAGCAGCGTAACAGGGGCAGAAGGAGGCTACACCTTC. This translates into CASSVTGAEGGYTF.

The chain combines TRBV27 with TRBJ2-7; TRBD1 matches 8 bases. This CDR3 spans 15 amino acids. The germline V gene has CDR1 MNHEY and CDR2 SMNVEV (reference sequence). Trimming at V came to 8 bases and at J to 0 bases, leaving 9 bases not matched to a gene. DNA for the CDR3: TGTGCCAGCGGGATCCCGGGACAGGTCTCCTACGAGCAGTACTTC. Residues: CASGIPGQVSYEQYF.

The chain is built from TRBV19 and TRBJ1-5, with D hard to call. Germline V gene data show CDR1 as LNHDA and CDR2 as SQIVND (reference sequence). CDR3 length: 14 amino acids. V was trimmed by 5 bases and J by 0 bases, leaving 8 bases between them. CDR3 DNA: TGTGCCAGTAGTGCACACTATAGCAATCAGCCCCAGCATTTT. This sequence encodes CASSAHYSNQPQHF. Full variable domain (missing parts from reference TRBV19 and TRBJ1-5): DGGITQSPKYLFRKEGQNVTLSCEQNLNHDAMYWYRQDPGQGLRLIYYSQIVNDFQKGDIAEGYSVSREKKESFPLTVTSAQKNPTAFYLCASSAHYSNQPQHFGDGTRLSIL.

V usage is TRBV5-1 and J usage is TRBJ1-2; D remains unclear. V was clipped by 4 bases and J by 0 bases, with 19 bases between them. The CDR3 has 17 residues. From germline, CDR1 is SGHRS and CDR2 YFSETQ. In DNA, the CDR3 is TGCGCCAGCAGCCCACTAACCCAGGTCCTCGCTAACTATGGCTACACCTTC. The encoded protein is CASSPLTQVLANYGYTF. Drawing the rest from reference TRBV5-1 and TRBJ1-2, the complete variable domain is KAGVTQTPRYLIKTRGQQVTLSCSPISGHRSVSWYQQTPGQGLQFLFEYFSETQRNKGNFPGRFSGRQFSNSRSEMNVSTLELGDSALYLCASSPLTQVLANYGYTFGSGTRLTVV.

The CDR3 region is CASSQVRLSGKVSSYNEQFF. The CDR3 bases are TGTGCCAGCAGCCAAGTAAGGCTTAGCGGGAAAGTGAGCTCCTACAATGAGCAGTTCTTC. The chain carries TRBV3-1 (or the pseudogene TRBV3-2) and TRBJ2-1, with 8 bases lining up with TRBD2. Germline V gene data show CDR1 as LGHDT and CDR2 as YNNKEL (reference sequence). With 1 base clipped from V and 0 bases from J, the junction kept 14 bases outside the gene matches. The CDR3 is 20 residues long.

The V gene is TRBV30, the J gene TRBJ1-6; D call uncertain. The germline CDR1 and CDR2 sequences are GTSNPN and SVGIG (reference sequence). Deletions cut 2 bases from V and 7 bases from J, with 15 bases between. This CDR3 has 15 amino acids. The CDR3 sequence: CAWSRKGRTNSPLHF. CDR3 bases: TGTGCCTGGAGTAGGAAGGGCAGAACGAATTCACCCCTCCACTTT.

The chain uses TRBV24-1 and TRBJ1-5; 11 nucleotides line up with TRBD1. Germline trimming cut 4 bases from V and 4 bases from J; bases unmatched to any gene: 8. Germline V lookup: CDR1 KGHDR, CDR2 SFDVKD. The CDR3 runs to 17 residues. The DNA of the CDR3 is TGTGCCACCAGTGAGTCGCCGGGGACAGGGGGAAATCAGCCCCAGCATTTT. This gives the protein CATSESPGTGGNQPQHF.

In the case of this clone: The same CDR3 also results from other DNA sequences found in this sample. The CDR3 bases are TGTGCCAGCAGTGAAGCGGCACGCTCCTACAATGAGCAGTTCTTC. This codes for CASSEAARSYNEQFF. The chain recombines TRBV6-1 with TRBJ2-1; D uncertain. The CDR3 sequence is 15 residues long. Deletions cut 0 bases from V and 0 bases from J, with 6 bases between. Germline V gene data show CDR1 as MNHNS and CDR2 as SASEGT.

CDR3 coding DNA: TGTGCCAGCAGCTTAAACGTTCGGTTACAAGAGACCCAGTACTTC. As protein: CASSLNVRLQETQYF. The V and J genes are TRBV7-2 and TRBJ2-5; D is undetermined. Germline loops: CDR1 SGHTA, CDR2 FQGNSA. V was pared by 2 bases and J by 2 bases, with 12 bases between. The CDR3 length is 15 residues.

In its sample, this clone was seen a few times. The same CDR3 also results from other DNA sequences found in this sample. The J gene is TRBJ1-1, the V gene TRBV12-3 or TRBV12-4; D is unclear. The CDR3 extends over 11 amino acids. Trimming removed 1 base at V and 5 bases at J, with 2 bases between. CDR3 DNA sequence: TGTGCCAGCAGTTTAGGGACTGAAGCTTTCTTT. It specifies CASSLGTEAFF.

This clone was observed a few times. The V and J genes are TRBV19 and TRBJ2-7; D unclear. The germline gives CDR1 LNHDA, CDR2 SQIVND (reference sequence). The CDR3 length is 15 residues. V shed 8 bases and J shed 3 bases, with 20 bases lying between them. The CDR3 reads CASSGQAATNYEQYF. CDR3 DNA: TGTGCCAGTTCCGGTCAGGCCGCGACCAACTACGAGCAGTACTTC.

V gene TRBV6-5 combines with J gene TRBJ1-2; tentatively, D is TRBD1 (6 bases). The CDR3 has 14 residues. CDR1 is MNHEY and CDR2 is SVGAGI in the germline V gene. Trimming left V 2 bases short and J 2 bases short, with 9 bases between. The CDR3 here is CASSYQDSNYGYTF. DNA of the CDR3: TGTGCCAGCAGTTACCAGGACAGCAACTATGGCTACACCTTC.

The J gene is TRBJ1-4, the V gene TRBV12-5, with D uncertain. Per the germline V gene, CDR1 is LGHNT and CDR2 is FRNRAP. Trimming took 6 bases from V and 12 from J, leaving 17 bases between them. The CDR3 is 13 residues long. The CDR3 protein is CASGERERRELFF. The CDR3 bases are TGTGCTAGTGGAGAGAGGGAAAGGAGGGAACTGTTTTTT.

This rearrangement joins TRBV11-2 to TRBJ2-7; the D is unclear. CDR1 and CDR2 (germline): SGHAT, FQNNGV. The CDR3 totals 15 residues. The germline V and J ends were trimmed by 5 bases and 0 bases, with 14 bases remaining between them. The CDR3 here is CASSPLSLSSYEQYF. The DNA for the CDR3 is TGTGCCAGCAGCCCCCTATCTCTCAGCTCCTACGAGCAGTACTTC.

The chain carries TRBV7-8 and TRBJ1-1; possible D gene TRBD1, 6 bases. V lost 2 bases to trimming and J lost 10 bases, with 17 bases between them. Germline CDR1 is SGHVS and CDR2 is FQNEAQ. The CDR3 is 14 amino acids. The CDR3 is CASSLRVQGKLAFF. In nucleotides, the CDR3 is TGTGCCAGCAGCTTAAGGGTCCAGGGGAAGTTAGCTTTCTTT.

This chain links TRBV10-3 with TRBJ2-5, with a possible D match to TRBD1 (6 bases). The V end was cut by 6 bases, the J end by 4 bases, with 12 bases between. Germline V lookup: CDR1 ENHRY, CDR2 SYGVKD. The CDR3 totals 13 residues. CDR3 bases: TGTGCCATCAGCCCAGGGGCCGGAGAGACCCAGTACTTC. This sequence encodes CAISPGAGETQYF.

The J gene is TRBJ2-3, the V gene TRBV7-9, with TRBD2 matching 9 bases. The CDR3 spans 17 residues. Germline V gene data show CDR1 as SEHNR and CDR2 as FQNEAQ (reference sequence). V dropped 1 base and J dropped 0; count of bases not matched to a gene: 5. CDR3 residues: CASSLVAGAQSTDTQYF. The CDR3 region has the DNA TGTGCCAGCAGCTTAGTAGCGGGGGCCCAGAGCACAGATACGCAGTATTTT. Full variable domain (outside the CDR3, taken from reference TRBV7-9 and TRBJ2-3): DTGVSQNPRHKITKRGQNVTFRCDPISEHNRLYWYRQTLGQGPEFLTYFQNEAQLEKSRLLSDRFSAERPKGSFSTLEIQRTEQGDSAMYLCASSLVAGAQSTDTQYFGPGTRLTVL.

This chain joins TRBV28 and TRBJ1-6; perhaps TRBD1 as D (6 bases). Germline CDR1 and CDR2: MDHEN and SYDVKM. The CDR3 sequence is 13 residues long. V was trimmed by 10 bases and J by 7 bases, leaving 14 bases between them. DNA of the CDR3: TGTGCCACTGACCGGGGGCCCAATTCACCCCTCCACTTT. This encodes CATDRGPNSPLHF.

The DNA for the CDR3 is TGTGCCAGCTCCCTCTGGGAATCCTACGAGCAGTACTTC. Its protein product is CASSLWESYEQYF. The rearrangement uses TRBV18 and TRBJ2-7; unclear D gene. The V gene's germline CDR1 is KGHSH and CDR2 LQKENI. V was clipped by 6 bases and J by 1 base, with 10 bases between them. This CDR3 is built from 13 residues.

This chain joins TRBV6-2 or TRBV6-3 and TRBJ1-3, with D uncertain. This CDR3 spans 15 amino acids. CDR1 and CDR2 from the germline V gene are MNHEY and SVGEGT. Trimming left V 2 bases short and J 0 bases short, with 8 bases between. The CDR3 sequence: CASSYPLGSGNTIYF. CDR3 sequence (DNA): TGTGCCAGCAGTTACCCGCTCGGCTCTGGAAACACCATATATTTT.

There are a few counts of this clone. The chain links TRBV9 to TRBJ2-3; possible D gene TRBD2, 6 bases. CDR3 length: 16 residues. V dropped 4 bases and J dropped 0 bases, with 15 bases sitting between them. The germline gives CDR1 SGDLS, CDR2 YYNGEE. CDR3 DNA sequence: TGTGCCAGCAGCTCCCAAACAGGACTAAGCACAGATACGCAGTATTTT. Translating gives CASSSQTGLSTDTQYF.

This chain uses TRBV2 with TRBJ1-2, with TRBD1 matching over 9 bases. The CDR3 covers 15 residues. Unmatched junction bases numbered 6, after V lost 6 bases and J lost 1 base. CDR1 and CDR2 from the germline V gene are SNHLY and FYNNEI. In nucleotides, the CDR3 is TGTGCCAGCAGAGGACAGGGGACCTTTAACTATGGCTACACCTTC. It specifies CASRGQGTFNYGYTF.

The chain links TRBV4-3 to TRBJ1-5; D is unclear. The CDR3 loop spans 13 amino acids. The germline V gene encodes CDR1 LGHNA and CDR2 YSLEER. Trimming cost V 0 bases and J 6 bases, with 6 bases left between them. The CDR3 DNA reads TGCGCCAGCAGCCAAGATACGGGTCAGCCCCAGCATTTT. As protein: CASSQDTGQPQHF.

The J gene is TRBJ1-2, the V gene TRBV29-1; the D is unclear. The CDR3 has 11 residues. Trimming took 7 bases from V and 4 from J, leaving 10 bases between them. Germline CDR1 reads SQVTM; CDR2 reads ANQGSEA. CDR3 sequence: CSGKGAYGYTF. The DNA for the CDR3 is TGCAGCGGTAAGGGAGCCTATGGCTACACCTTC.

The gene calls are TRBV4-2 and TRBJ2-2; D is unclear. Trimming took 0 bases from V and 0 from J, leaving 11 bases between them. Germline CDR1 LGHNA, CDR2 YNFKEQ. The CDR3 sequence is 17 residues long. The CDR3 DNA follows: TGTGCCAGCAGCCAAGATAGAACGGCTACGAACACCGGGGAGCTGTTTTTT. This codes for CASSQDRTATNTGELFF.